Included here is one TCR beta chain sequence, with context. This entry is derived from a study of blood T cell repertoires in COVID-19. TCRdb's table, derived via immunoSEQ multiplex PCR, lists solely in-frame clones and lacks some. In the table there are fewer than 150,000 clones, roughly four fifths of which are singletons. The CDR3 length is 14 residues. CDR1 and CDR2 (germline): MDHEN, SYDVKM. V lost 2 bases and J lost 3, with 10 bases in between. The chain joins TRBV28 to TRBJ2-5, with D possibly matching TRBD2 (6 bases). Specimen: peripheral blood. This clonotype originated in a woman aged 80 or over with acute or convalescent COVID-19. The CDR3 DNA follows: TGTGCCAGCAGTTTAGGAGGGAGGAAAGAGACCCAGTACTTC. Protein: CASSLGGRKETQYF.